The 4 T cell receptor beta chains below were found in one sample sequenced in a study of CD8 T cells in ankylosing spondylitis. Findings and limits, study-wide: About 8 highly homologous variants made up a TCR beta motif that seemed to typify ankylosing spondylitis blood.

TCRdb analysed the 5' RACE reads with MiXCR anew, one entry per CDR3 protein. The sample records about 440,000 distinct CDR3 sequences, approximately 17% being singletons. The antigens these receptors bind are not known. Sequencing used blood, either unsorted or a sorted T cell fraction (not recorded which). Receptors were obtained from a male donor with ankylosing spondylitis.

The V gene is TRBV5-6, the J gene TRBJ1-3, with D unresolved. There are 15 residues in the CDR3. The germline CDR1 and CDR2 sequences are SGHDT and YYEEEE. V lost 2 bases to trimming and J lost 2 bases, with 11 bases between them. The CDR3 loop is CASSFSRTAGNTIYF. In DNA form, the CDR3 reads TGTGCCAGCAGCTTCAGCCGGACGGCTGGAAACACCATATATTTT.

The CDR3 DNA follows: TGCGCCAGCAGCTTGGGTTATGACTTATCCCCGGATTACAATGAGCAGTTCTTC. Translating gives CASSLGYDLSPDYNEQFF. V and J are TRBV5-1 and TRBJ2-1; D call uncertain. The germline gives CDR1 SGHRS, CDR2 YFSETQ. Trimming left V 0 bases short and J 4 bases short, with 20 bases between. The CDR3 runs to 18 residues. Drawing the rest from reference TRBV5-1 and TRBJ2-1, the complete variable domain is KAGVTQTPRYLIKTRGQQVTLSCSPISGHRSVSWYQQTPGQGLQFLFEYFSETQRNKGNFPGRFSGRQFSNSRSEMNVSTLELGDSALYLCASSLGYDLSPDYNEQFFGPGTRLTVL.

As for this clonotype: The junction departs from the called germline gene at one end, perhaps through a read error. The rearrangement links TRBV3-1 to TRBJ1-5; the D is unclear. CDR1 is LGHDT, CDR2 YNNKEL, per germline (reference sequence). The CDR3 contains 18 residues. The CDR3 DNA is TGTGCCCGCAGCCGCCAGCGAGAGGTACCAAGGACTAATCAGCCCCAGCATTTT. Protein: CARSRQREVPRTNQPQHF. Full variable domain (missing parts from reference TRBV3-1 and TRBJ1-5): DTAVSQTPKYLVTQMGNDKSIKCEQNLGHDTMYWYKQDSKKFLKIMFSYNNKELIINETVPNRFSPKSPDKAHLNLHINSLELGDSAVYFCARSRQREVPRTNQPQHFGDGTRLSIL.

The V call is TRBV5-6, the J call TRBJ2-5, with D possibly TRBD1 on 6 matching bases. CDR1 and CDR2 (germline): SGHDT, YYEEEE. With 4 bases removed from V and 5 bases from J, the gap between germline ends came to 12 bases. There are 13 residues in the CDR3. The CDR3 sequence is CASSGGFGETQYF. CDR3 nucleotide sequence: TGTGCCAGCAGCGGGGGCTTCGGGGAGACCCAGTACTTC.